This entry features one T cell receptor (beta chain) sequence. This entry is derived from a study of response to subunit inactivated influenza vaccine. V shed 5 bases, J shed 8 bases, and the junction held 10 bases outside the gene matches. The CDR3 consists of 15 residues. The germline CDR1 and CDR2 sequences are SGHRS and YFSETQ. TCRdb fed the RT-PCR reads into MiXCR, producing one record per CDR3 protein. The data show 500,000 to 600,000 distinct CDR3 sequences, roughly 15% seen once. The sequencing here drew on PBMCs from blood, taken about 11 days after vaccination. V usage is TRBV5-1 and J usage is TRBJ2-1, with TRBD2 matching over 10 bases. This receptor was taken from a man over 45 who received an inactivated influenza vaccine. CDR3 DNA: TGCGCCAGCAGACCAAGCGGGGGGGGATTTTATGAGCAGTTCTTC. Protein: CASRPSGGGFYEQFF.